This T cell receptor (beta chain) stems from a study of monozygotic twins with inflammatory bowel disease. The authors made each sample's cDNA in eight separate reactions. Using the 5' RACE reads, TCRdb records one entry per CDR3 protein without DNA. The sample holds about 130,000 distinct CDR3 sequences. This CDR3 comprises 14 residues. CDR1 is ENHRY, CDR2 SYGVKD, per germline. Study-level findings and limits: It was not supported that a single strong signal or clonotype was associated with IBD.

Notes on this clonotype: Its antigen is undetermined.

The genes are TRBV10-3 and TRBJ1-1; absent DNA, TCRdb's TRBD1 call cannot be checked. Sequencing was done on a sample of blood. The clonotype comes from a human donor with ulcerative colitis or Crohn's disease, or a healthy co-twin of an affected twin (not recorded which). The CDR3 protein is CAIRGTVSGTEAFF.